Below are 14 T cell receptor beta chains sequenced from a single sample in a study of T cells in Graves' hyperthyroidism and ophthalmopathy. It was RNA transcripts that yielded the amplified TCR beta CDR3 regions. During a first-round RT-PCR of the TCR CDR3, the HTBI primer set was used. TCRdb reprocessed the multiplex PCR reads with MiXCR, giving one entry per CDR3 protein. This sample has around 340,000 distinct CDR3 sequences, with more than 11% found just once. Material for sequencing was blood. The source is a woman aged 25 to 45 with Graves' hyperthyroidism.

This clonotype was counted ten times or more. The J gene is TRBJ2-1, the V gene TRBV28, with D unclear. This CDR3 region has 12 residues. V was pared by 3 bases and J by 10 bases, with 10 bases between. Germline lookup yields CDR1 MDHEN and CDR2 SYDVKM. The CDR3 sequence is CASSFLSLEQFF. The CDR3 coding sequence is TGTGCCAGCAGTTTCCTTAGTTTGGAGCAGTTCTTC. The complete variable domain, with remaining parts taken from reference TRBV28 and TRBJ2-1, reads DVKVTQSSRYLVKRTGEKVFLECVQDMDHENMFWYRQDPGLGLRLIYFSYDVKMKEKGDIPEGYSVSREKKERFSLILESASTNQTSMYLCASSFLSLEQFFGPGTRLTVL.

The chain employs TRBV27 and TRBJ2-6; D might be TRBD2 (6 bases). Per the germline V gene, CDR1 is MNHEY and CDR2 is SMNVEV (reference sequence). This CDR3 region has 19 residues. V lost 0 bases and J lost 4, with 19 bases in between. DNA for the CDR3: TGTGCCAGCAGTTTATCGTTGGGACTGATGAATTCCGGGGCCAACGTCCTGACTTTC. It yields the protein CASSLSLGLMNSGANVLTF.

The CDR3 loop reads CASSQGGLNNSPLHF. The CDR3 DNA reads TGTGCCAGCAGCCAAGGAGGGCTCAATAATTCACCCCTCCACTTT. The chain couples TRBV14 to TRBJ1-6; D gene unclear. The CDR3 consists of 15 residues. V was shortened by 1 base and J by 5 bases, with 9 bases between the two germline ends. Germline CDR1 is SGHDN and CDR2 is FVKESK.

This clonotype has only a few counts. V usage is TRBV7-9 and J usage is TRBJ1-3; D is ambiguous. Trimming cost V 5 bases and J 0 bases, with 8 bases left between them. The CDR3 is made up of 14 amino acids. The germline gives CDR1 SEHNR, CDR2 FQNEAQ (reference sequence). The CDR3 DNA sequence: TGTGCCAGCAGCCAAGTTAGCTCTGGAAACACCATATATTTT. As protein: CASSQVSSGNTIYF.

This chain joins TRBV15 and TRBJ1-6; TRBD1 matches at 9 bases. The CDR3 is 17 amino acids. The J segment lost 7 bases and the V segment lost 3 bases, leaving 10 bases of the junction unmatched. Germline CDR1 and CDR2: LNHNV and YYDKDF (reference sequence). CDR3 bases: TGTGCCACCAGCAGGGTGCTCCGGGACAGGGTCAATTCACCCCTCCACTTT. Encoded protein: CATSRVLRDRVNSPLHF.

This chain joins TRBV6-2 or TRBV6-3 and TRBJ2-7; no definite D call. The germline CDR1 and CDR2 sequences are MNHEY and SVGEGT. Trimming shortened V by 4 bases and J by 6 bases, and 13 bases separated the two germline ends. The CDR3 length is 13 residues. The CDR3 bases are TGTGCCAGCAGTTTCTTGGGGTTAGGCGAGCAGTACTTC. Translating gives CASSFLGLGEQYF.

This clonotype was seen a few times. The rearrangement joins TRBV4-1 to TRBJ1-2; D call uncertain. Trimming cost V 4 bases and J 6 bases, with 12 bases left between them. The CDR3 consists of 13 residues. The germline V gene has CDR1 MGHRA and CDR2 YSYEKL. CDR3 nucleotides: TGCGCCAGCAGCCTTCAGGCCGGGGATGGCTACACCTTC. This codes for CASSLQAGDGYTF.

This clonotype was recorded at least ten times. The gene calls are TRBV6-1 and TRBJ1-1; D might be TRBD1 (6 bases). The V gene's germline CDR1 is MNHNS and CDR2 SASEGT. V lost 7 bases and J lost 1, with 13 bases in between. CDR3 length: 14 residues. CDR3 loop: CASNQQGGNTEAFF. Written as DNA, the CDR3 is TGTGCCAGCAACCAACAAGGGGGGAACACTGAAGCTTTCTTT.

This clonotype was detected a few times. The chain couples TRBV20-1 to TRBJ2-5, with D unresolved. This CDR3 is 13 amino acids long. The germline CDR1 and CDR2 sequences are DFQATT and SNEGSKA (reference sequence). Trimming left V 1 base short and J 5 bases short, with 11 bases between. In DNA, the CDR3 is TGCAGTGCTAGAGTTCCAGGTTCGGAGACCCAGTACTTC. It codes for CSARVPGSETQYF.

Many counts were recorded for this clonotype. The chain carries TRBV28 and TRBJ2-7, with 8 nucleotides matching TRBD2. V lost 5 bases and J lost 6; bases outside the gene matches: 6. Germline loops: CDR1 MDHEN, CDR2 SYDVKM. This CDR3 is built from 13 residues. This chain's CDR3 is CASSPSGSREQYF. In DNA form, the CDR3 reads TGTGCCAGCAGTCCCAGCGGGAGCCGCGAGCAGTACTTC.

In its sample, this clonotype was seen a few times. This sequence joins TRBV3-1 and TRBJ1-1, with 11 bases aligning to TRBD1. In germline, CDR1 is LGHDT, CDR2 YNNKEL (reference sequence). With 5 bases clipped from V and 5 bases from J, the junction kept 10 bases outside the gene matches. This CDR3 has 16 residues. The CDR3 spells CASSGRTGGRRTEAFF. The DNA of the CDR3 is TGTGCCAGCAGCGGACGGACAGGGGGCAGGAGGACTGAAGCTTTCTTT.

This clonotype was picked up a small number of times. The chain joins TRBV11-2 to TRBJ2-1; 7 nucleotides line up with TRBD2. Losses at the gene ends were 2 bases for V and 8 bases for J; bases not matched to a gene: 6. The CDR3 sequence is 14 residues long. Germline CDR1 and CDR2: SGHAT and FQNNGV. The CDR3 sequence is CASSLRGSDHEQFF. CDR3 coding DNA: TGTGCCAGCAGCTTACGCGGGAGCGACCATGAGCAGTTCTTC.

This clonotype has ten or more counts. CDR3 residues: CASSQGTSLAQYF. The CDR3 coding sequence is TGTGCCAGCAGCCAAGGGACCAGTTTGGCCCAGTACTTC. This chain links TRBV14 with TRBJ2-5; D not resolved. V was pared by 1 base and J by 9 bases, with 12 bases between. The CDR3 totals 13 residues. The germline CDR1 and CDR2 sequences are SGHDN and FVKESK.

This clonotype was observed once. J is TRBJ2-3 and V is TRBV20-1, with a tentative D call TRBD1 (5 bases). The CDR3 contains 12 residues. With 6 bases removed from V and 1 base from J, the gap between germline ends came to 8 bases. From germline, CDR1 is DFQATT and CDR2 SNEGSKA (reference sequence). This CDR3 is CSATTGTDTQYF. In DNA form, the CDR3 reads TGCAGTGCCACGACAGGCACAGATACGCAGTATTTT.